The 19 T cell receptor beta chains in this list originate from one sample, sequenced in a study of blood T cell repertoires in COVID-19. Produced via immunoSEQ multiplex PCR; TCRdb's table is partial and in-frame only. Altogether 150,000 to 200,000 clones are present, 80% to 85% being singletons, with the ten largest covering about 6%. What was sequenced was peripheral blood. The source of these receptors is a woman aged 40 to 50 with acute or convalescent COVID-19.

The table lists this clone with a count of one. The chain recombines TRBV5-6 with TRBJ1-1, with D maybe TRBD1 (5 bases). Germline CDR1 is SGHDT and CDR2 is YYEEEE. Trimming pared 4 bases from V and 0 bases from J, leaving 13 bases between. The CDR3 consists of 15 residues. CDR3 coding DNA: TGTGCCAGCAGCCCCCAGGGCAAGATGAACACTGAAGCTTTCTTT. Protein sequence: CASSPQGKMNTEAFF.

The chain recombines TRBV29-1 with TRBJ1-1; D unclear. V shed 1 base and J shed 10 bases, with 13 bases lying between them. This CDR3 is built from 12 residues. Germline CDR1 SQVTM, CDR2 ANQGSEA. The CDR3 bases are TGCAGCGTTGAAGCGGTGCGAGGTATAGCTTTCTTT. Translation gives CSVEAVRGIAFF.

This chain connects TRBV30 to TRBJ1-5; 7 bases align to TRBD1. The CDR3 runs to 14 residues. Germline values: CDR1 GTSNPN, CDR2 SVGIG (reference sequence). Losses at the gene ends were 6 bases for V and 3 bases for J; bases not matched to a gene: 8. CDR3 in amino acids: CACPMGQINQPQHF. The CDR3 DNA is TGTGCCTGCCCCATGGGACAGATCAATCAGCCCCAGCATTTT.

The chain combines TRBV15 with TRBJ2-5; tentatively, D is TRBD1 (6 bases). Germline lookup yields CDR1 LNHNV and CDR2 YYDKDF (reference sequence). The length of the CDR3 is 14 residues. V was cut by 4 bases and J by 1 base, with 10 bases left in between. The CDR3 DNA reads TGTGCCACCAGCAAGACAGGCTTCCAAGAGACCCAGTACTTC. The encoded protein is CATSKTGFQETQYF.

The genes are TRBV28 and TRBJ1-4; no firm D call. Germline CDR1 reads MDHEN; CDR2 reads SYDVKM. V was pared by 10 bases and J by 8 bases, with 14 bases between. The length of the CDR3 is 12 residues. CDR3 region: CATGVLGEKLFF. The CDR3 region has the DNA TGTGCCACCGGGGTATTAGGAGAAAAACTGTTTTTT.

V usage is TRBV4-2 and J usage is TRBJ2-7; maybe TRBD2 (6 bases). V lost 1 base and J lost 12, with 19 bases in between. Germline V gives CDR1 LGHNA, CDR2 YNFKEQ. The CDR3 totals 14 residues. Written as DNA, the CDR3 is TGTGCCAGCAGCCAAGGCGGCGGCCCGACGGGAGCGTACTTC. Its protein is CASSQGGGPTGAYF.

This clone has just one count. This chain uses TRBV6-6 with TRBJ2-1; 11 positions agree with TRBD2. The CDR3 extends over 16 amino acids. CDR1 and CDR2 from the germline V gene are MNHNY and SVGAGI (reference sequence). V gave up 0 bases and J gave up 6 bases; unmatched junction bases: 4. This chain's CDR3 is CASSYSSGRALNEQFF. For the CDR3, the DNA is TGTGCCAGCAGTTACTCTAGCGGGAGGGCCCTCAATGAGCAGTTCTTC.

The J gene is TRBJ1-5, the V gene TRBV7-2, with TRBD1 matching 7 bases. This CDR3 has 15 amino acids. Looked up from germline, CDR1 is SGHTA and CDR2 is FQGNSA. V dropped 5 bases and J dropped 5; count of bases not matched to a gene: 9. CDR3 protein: CASSPHRDSDQPQHF. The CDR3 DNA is TGTGCCAGCAGCCCGCACCGGGACAGCGATCAGCCCCAGCATTTT.

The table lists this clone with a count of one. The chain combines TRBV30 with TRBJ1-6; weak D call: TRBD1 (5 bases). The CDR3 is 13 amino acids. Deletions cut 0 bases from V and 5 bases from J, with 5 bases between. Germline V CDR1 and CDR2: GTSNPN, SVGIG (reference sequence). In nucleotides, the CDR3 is TGTGCCTGGAGTGTACAGGATAATTCACCCCTCCACTTT. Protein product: CAWSVQDNSPLHF. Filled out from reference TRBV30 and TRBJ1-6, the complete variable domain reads SQTIHQWPATLVQPVGSPLSLECTVEGTSNPNLYWYRQAAGRGLQLLFYSVGIGQISSEVPQNLSASRPQDRQFILSSKKLLLSDSGFYLCAWSVQDNSPLHFGNGTRLTVT.

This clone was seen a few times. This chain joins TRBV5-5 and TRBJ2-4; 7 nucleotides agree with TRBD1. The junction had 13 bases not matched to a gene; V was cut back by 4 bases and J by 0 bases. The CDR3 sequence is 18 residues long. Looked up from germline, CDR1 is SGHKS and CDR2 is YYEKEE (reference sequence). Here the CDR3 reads CASSLVQGSLLAKNIQYF. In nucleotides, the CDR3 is TGTGCCAGCAGCCTTGTACAGGGGTCCCTACTAGCCAAAAACATTCAGTACTTC.

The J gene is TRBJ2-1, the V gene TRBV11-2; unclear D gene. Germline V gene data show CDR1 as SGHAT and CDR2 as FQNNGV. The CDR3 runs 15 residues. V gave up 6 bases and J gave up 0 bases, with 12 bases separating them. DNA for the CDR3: TGTGCCAGCAGACAGACCGAAAGCTCCTACAATGAGCAGTTCTTC. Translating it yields CASRQTESSYNEQFF.

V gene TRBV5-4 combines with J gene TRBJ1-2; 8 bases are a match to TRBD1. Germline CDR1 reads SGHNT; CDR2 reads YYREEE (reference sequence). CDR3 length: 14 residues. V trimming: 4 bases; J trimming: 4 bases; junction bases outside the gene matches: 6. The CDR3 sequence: CASSVDRAGYGYTF. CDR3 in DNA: TGTGCCAGCAGCGTGGACAGGGCCGGCTATGGCTACACCTTC.

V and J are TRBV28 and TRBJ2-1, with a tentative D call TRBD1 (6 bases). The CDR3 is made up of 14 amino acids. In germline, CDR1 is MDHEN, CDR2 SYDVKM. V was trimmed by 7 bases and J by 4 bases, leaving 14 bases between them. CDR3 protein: CASKGDKRYNEQFF. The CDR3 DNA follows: TGTGCCAGCAAGGGGGACAAGAGATACAATGAGCAGTTCTTC.

This CDR3 reads CASSPEINQAQKLFF. The CDR3 DNA follows: TGTGCCAGCAGCCCCGAAATCAATCAGGCCCAAAAACTGTTTTTT. The chain employs TRBV3-1 (or the pseudogene TRBV3-2) and TRBJ1-4; D remains ambiguous. The CDR3 sequence is 15 residues long. The V and J ends lost 4 bases and 9 bases respectively, with 18 bases between them. Germline V gene sequence: CDR1 LGHDT, CDR2 YNNKEL (reference sequence).

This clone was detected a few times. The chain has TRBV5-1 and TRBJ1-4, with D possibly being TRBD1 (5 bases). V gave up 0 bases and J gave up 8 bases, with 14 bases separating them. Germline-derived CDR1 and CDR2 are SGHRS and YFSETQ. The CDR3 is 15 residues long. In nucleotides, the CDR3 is TGCGCCAGCAGCTTGGGGTCTGTGGGGCCAGAAAAACTGTTTTTT. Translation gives CASSLGSVGPEKLFF.

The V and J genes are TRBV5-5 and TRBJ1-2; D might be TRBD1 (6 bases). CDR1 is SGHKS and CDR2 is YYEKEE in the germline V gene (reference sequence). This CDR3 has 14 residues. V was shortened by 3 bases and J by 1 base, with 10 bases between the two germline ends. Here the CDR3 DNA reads TGTGCCAGCAGCTCGAACAGGGATAACTATGGCTACACCTTC. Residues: CASSSNRDNYGYTF.

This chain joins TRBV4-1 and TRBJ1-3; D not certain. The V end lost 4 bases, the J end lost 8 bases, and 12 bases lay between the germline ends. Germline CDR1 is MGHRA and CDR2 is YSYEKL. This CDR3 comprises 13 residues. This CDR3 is CASSPNGGYTIYF. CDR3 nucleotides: TGCGCCAGCAGCCCCAACGGCGGGTACACCATATATTTT.

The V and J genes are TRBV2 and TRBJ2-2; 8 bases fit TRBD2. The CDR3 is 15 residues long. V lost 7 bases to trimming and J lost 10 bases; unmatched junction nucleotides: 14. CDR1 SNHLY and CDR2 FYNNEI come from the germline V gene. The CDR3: CASNRRLASSEELFF. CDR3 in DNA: TGTGCCAGCAATCGAAGACTAGCGTCATCCGAGGAGCTGTTTTTT. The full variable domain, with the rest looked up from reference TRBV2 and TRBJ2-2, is EPEVTQTPSHQVTQMGQEVILRCVPISNHLYFYWYRQILGQKVEFLVSFYNNEISEKSEIFDDQFSVERPDGSNFTLKIRSTKLEDSAMYFCASNRRLASSEELFFGEGSRLTVL.

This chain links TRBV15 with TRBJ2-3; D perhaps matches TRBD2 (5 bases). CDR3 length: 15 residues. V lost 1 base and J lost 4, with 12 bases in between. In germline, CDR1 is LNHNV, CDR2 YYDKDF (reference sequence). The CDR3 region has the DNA TGTGCCACCAGCAGAGGGCCCGCCGGGGCAGATACGCAGTATTTT. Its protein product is CATSRGPAGADTQYF.